This TCR beta chain was captured by sequencing in a study of blood T cell repertoires in COVID-19. Overall study: Donors in the United States, Italy and Spain gave samples during acute or convalescent COVID-19.

TCRdb's table, derived via immunoSEQ multiplex PCR, lists solely in-frame clones and lacks some. The sample yields over 11,000 clones, around 90% seen once. This CDR3 comprises 15 residues. Germline CDR1 reads SGDLS; CDR2 reads YYNGEE. After removal of 4 bases from V and 1 base from J, the junction contained 3 bases not matched to a gene. The J gene is TRBJ2-1, the V gene TRBV9; 9 bases map to TRBD2. This TCR came from a human donor in a cohort sampled during active COVID-19. The sample comprised peripheral blood. The CDR3 protein is CASSRRGGSYNEQFF. CDR3 nucleotide sequence: TGTGCCAGCAGCAGGCGGGGGGGATCCTACAATGAGCAGTTCTTC. The full variable domain, rest sourced from reference TRBV9 and TRBJ2-1, is DSGVTQTPKHLITATGQRVTLRCSPRSGDLSVYWYQQSLDQGLQFLIQYYNGEERAKGNILERFSAQQFPDLHSELNLSSLELGDSALYFCASSRRGGSYNEQFFGPGTRLTVL.